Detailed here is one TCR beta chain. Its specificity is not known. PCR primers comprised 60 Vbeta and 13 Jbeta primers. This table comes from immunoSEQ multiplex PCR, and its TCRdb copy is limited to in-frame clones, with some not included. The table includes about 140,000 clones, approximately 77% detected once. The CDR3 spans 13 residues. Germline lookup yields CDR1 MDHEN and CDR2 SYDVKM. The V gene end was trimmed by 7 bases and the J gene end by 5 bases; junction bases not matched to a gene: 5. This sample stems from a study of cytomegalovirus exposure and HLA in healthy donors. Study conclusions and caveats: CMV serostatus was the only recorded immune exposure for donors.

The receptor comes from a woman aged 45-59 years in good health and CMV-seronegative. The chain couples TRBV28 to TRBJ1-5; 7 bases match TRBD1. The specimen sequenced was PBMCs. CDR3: CASKGTADQPQHF. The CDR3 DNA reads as TGTGCCAGCAAGGGGACAGCTGATCAGCCCCAGCATTTT.